This T cell receptor beta chain was profiled in a study of radiation and T cells in renal cell carcinoma. In the case of this clone: Its antigen remains unknown.

General study results and limits: From baseline, blood top tumor clonotypes peaked at 2 weeks post-radiation.

Data came from immunoSEQ multiplex PCR; TCRdb stores just in-frame clones and leaves some out. The data contain tens of thousands of clones, approximately 86% of them singletons. The sample's time point: blood 2 weeks post-SBRT. Treatment given: 15 Gy SBRT to primary tumor, nephrectomy 4 weeks later. This clonotype was sampled from a woman aged 45-65 years with renal cell carcinoma. The starting material was blood, obtained from a patient whose treatment included radiotherapy and nephrectomy.

The DNA for the CDR3 is TGTGCCAGCAGACCGGGACTAGCGGGAACAGATACGCAGTATTTT. Translated: CASRPGLAGTDTQYF. The J gene is TRBJ2-3, the V gene TRBV7-2; 13 bases align to TRBD2. CDR1 and CDR2 from the germline V gene are SGHTA and FQGNSA. V lost 6 bases to trimming and J lost 3 bases; unmatched junction nucleotides: 3. The length of the CDR3 is 15 residues.